Listed here are 19 T cell receptor beta chains from one sample, sequenced in a study of cytomegalovirus exposure and HLA in healthy donors. This PCR relied on a set of 60 Vbeta primers and 13 Jbeta primers. Data came from immunoSEQ multiplex PCR; TCRdb stores just in-frame clones and leaves some out. Of 150,000 or so clones detected, approximately 82% appear once; the ten largest clones hold 5% to 7%. Sample: PBMCs. Receptors originate from a man in his fifties in good health and CMV-seropositive.

Points on this clone: Additional DNA sequences in this sample encode the identical CDR3. This CDR3 reads CSADSNTEAFF. As DNA, the CDR3 is TGCAGCGCCGACTCGAACACTGAAGCTTTCTTT. The chain uses TRBV29-1 and TRBJ1-1, with D uncertain. The CDR3 totals 11 residues. Germline CDR1 and CDR2: SQVTM and ANQGSEA. Trimming pared 7 bases from V and 1 base from J, leaving 7 bases between.

The chain is built from TRBV7-8 and TRBJ2-7, with TRBD2 matching over 10 bases. Germline assignment: CDR1 SGHVS and CDR2 FQNEAQ. CDR3 size: 16 residues. The junction had 8 bases not matched to a gene; V was cut back by 2 bases and J by 4 bases. CDR3 sequence: CASSLLGLASKYEQYV. The CDR3 DNA reads as TGTGCCAGCAGCTTACTGGGACTAGCGTCTAAGTACGAGCAGTACGTC.

The gene calls are TRBV5-8 and TRBJ2-7; 7 positions match TRBD1. The J segment lost 2 bases and the V segment lost 4 bases, leaving 3 bases of the junction unmatched. The germline V gene has CDR1 SGHTS and CDR2 YDEGEE. The CDR3 extends over 13 amino acids. CDR3 in amino acids: CASSRGQAYEQYV. The CDR3 nucleotides are TGTGCCAGCAGCCGTGGACAGGCCTACGAGCAGTACGTC.

The V and J genes are TRBV7-3 and TRBJ1-2, with 8 bases fitting TRBD1. The V segment lost 2 bases and the J segment 3 bases; nucleotides outside the gene matches: 8. This CDR3 is built from 16 residues. The germline CDR1 and CDR2 sequences are SGHTA and FQGTGA. This CDR3 reads CASSLSPDRADYGYTF. As DNA, the CDR3 is TGTGCCAGCAGCTTATCCCCGGACAGGGCGGACTATGGCTACACCTTC. The full variable domain, its missing parts supplied by reference TRBV7-3 and TRBJ1-2, is GAGVSQTPSNKVTEKGKYVELRCDPISGHTALYWYRQSLGQGPEFLIYFQGTGAADDSGLPNDRFFAVRPEGSVSTLKIQRTERGDSAVYLCASSLSPDRADYGYTFGSGTRLTVV.

Comments on this clone: This CDR3 is also generated by other DNA sequences in the sample. V and J are TRBV9 and TRBJ2-3; no definite D call. This CDR3 is 15 amino acids long. Looked up from germline, CDR1 is SGDLS and CDR2 is YYNGEE. V lost 0 bases and J 0 bases, leaving 8 bases between the germline ends. The CDR3 DNA reads as TGTGCCAGCAGCGTAGGTGGCGGCAGCACAGATACGCAGTATTTT. Its protein is CASSVGGGSTDTQYF.

The gene calls are TRBV6-5 and TRBJ1-2; weak D call: TRBD1 (5 bases). CDR3 length: 15 amino acids. V lost 2 bases and J 1 base, leaving 11 bases between the germline ends. Germline CDR1 is MNHEY and CDR2 is SVGAGI. The CDR3 loop is CASSYDSPFNYGYTF. Here the CDR3 DNA reads TGTGCCAGCAGTTACGACAGCCCTTTTAACTATGGCTACACCTTC.

This clone showed up just a few times. The genes are TRBV19 and TRBJ1-2; D gene unclear. This CDR3 has 13 amino acids. Trimming took 8 bases from V and 0 from J, leaving 10 bases between them. Looked up from germline, CDR1 is LNHDA and CDR2 is SQIVND (reference sequence). DNA for the CDR3: TGTGCCAGTCGGGGTTTAGCTAACTATGGCTACACCTTC. Protein sequence: CASRGLANYGYTF.

V is TRBV5-4 and J is TRBJ2-5; D ambiguous. CDR1 is SGHNT and CDR2 is YYREEE in the germline V gene (reference sequence). Trimming took 0 bases from V and 2 from J, leaving 5 bases between them. This CDR3 comprises 13 residues. DNA for the CDR3: TGTGCCAGCAGCTTGGTTCCACAAGAGACCCAGTACTTC. It codes for CASSLVPQETQYF.

V is TRBV5-4 and J is TRBJ1-6, with TRBD1 matching over 8 bases. The CDR3 loop spans 15 amino acids. V lost 2 bases to trimming and J lost 6 bases; unmatched junction nucleotides: 4. Germline V lookup: CDR1 SGHNT, CDR2 YYREEE (reference sequence). The CDR3 coding sequence is TGTGCCAGCAGCTTCGGGACAGGCCTTAATTCACCCCTCCACTTT. Its translation is CASSFGTGLNSPLHF.

The chain has TRBV5-1 and TRBJ1-2; perhaps TRBD1 as D (6 bases). V was cut by 0 bases and J by 6 bases, with 15 bases left in between. CDR3 size: 15 residues. Looked up from germline, CDR1 is SGHRS and CDR2 is YFSETQ. CDR3 DNA: TGCGCCAGCAGCTTGGGCACAGGGAACGTGAATGGCTACACCTTC. This sequence encodes CASSLGTGNVNGYTF.

V usage is TRBV27 and J usage is TRBJ2-5; tentatively, D is TRBD1 (5 bases). The CDR3 loop spans 14 amino acids. Germline lookup yields CDR1 MNHEY and CDR2 SMNVEV (reference sequence). V was pared by 2 bases and J by 5 bases, with 12 bases between. The CDR3 sequence: CASSLGQGIETQYF. CDR3 DNA: TGTGCCAGCAGTTTAGGGCAGGGCATCGAGACCCAGTACTTC.

The rearrangement joins TRBV27 to TRBJ2-2, with 9 bases that match TRBD1. Trimming took 6 bases from V and 7 from J; bases not matched to a gene: 6. Germline V CDR1 and CDR2: MNHEY, SMNVEV (reference sequence). The CDR3 is 14 residues long. CDR3 DNA: TGTGCCAGCAGGGGGACAGGGAGGGGCGGGGAGCTGTTTTTT. The encoded protein is CASRGTGRGGELFF.

This clone was recorded only once. J is TRBJ2-1 and V is TRBV18; 10 bases are shared with TRBD2. In germline, CDR1 is KGHSH, CDR2 LQKENI. Trimming removed 2 bases from V and 6 bases from J; junction bases left unmatched: 4. The CDR3 sequence is 15 residues long. In DNA, the CDR3 is TGTGCCAGCTCACCAACTAGCGGGGCATCCAATGAGCAGTTCTTC. Encoded protein: CASSPTSGASNEQFF.

The chain has TRBV27 and TRBJ1-5; 7 bases map to TRBD1. Germline CDR1 reads MNHEY; CDR2 reads SMNVEV (reference sequence). The CDR3 runs to 15 residues. V was clipped by 7 bases and J by 2 bases; unmatched bases: 8. The CDR3 protein is CASKRTGGGNQPQHF. In DNA, the CDR3 is TGTGCCAGCAAGAGGACAGGCGGGGGCAATCAGCCCCAGCATTTT.

The gene calls are TRBV29-1 and TRBJ2-2; TRBD1 matches 9 bases. Germline CDR1 and CDR2: SQVTM and ANQGSEA. With V trimmed by 7 bases and J by 9 bases, 9 bases remained unmatched. The CDR3 length is 13 residues. CDR3: CSAIGQGRRELFF. The DNA for the CDR3 is TGCAGCGCGATAGGACAGGGGCGTCGGGAGCTGTTTTTT.

This clone was observed a single time. The chain combines TRBV5-6 with TRBJ2-3, with 9 bases aligning to TRBD2. From germline, CDR1 is SGHDT and CDR2 YYEEEE. This CDR3 region has 17 residues. The trim removed 4 bases at V and 2 bases at J, leaving 11 bases unmatched. This chain's CDR3 is CASSPQAGGLHTDTQYF. Written as DNA, the CDR3 is TGTGCCAGCAGCCCCCAAGCGGGGGGCCTACACACAGATACGCAGTATTTT.

The chain couples TRBV2 to TRBJ2-3, with 12 positions matching TRBD2. Germline V lookup: CDR1 SNHLY, CDR2 FYNNEI. The J segment lost 4 bases and the V segment lost 3 bases, leaving 5 bases of the junction unmatched. This CDR3 is built from 16 residues. The CDR3 here is CASSESASGGADTQYF. The CDR3 region has the DNA TGTGCCAGCAGTGAGTCGGCTAGCGGGGGGGCAGATACGCAGTATTTT.

The chain carries TRBV1 and TRBJ1-5. TRBV1 is a pseudogene segment. The CDR3 spans 15 residues. CDR3 residues: CTSSHRPTGNQPQHF. CDR3 bases: TGCACCAGCAGCCACCGACCCACGGGGAATCAGCCCCAGCATTTT.

This clone was recorded a few times. The chain has TRBV7-9 and TRBJ1-1, with D perhaps TRBD1 (5 bases). V was shortened by 1 base and J by 3 bases, with 6 bases between the two germline ends. CDR1 is SEHNR and CDR2 is FQNEAQ in the germline V gene (reference sequence). This CDR3 has 13 residues. CDR3 in DNA: TGTGCCAGCAGCTTAGGGGGCCACACTGAAGCTTTCTTT. Translating it yields CASSLGGHTEAFF.